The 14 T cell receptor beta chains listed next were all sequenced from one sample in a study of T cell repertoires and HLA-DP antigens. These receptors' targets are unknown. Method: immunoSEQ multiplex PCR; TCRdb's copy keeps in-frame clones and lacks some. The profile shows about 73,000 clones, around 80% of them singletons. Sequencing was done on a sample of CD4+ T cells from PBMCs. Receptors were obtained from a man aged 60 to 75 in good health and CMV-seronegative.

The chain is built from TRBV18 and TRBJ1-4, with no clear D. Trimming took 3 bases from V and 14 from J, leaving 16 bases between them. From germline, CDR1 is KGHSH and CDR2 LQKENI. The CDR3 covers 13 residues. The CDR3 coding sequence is TGTGCCAGCTCACCCCCAACAGCCAGCATTCTGTTTTTT. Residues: CASSPPTASILFF.

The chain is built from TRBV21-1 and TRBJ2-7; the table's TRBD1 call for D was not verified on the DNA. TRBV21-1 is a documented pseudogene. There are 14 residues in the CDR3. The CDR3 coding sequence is TGTGCCAGCAGTAGAGGACAGGCGTCTCGCGAGCAGTACGTC. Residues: CASSRGQASREQYV.

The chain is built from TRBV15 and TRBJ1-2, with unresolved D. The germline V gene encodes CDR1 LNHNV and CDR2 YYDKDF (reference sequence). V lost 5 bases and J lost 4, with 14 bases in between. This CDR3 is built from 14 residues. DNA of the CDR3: TGTGCCACCAGCCCGGGCCCCTCGACCTATGGCTACACCTTC. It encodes CATSPGPSTYGYTF.

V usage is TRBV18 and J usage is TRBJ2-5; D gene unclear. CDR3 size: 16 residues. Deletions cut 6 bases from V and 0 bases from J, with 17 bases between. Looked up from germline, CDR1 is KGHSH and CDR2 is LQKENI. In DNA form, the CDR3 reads TGTGCCAGCTCCATCAGCCCGATCACCCACCAAGAGACCCAGTACTTC. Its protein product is CASSISPITHQETQYF. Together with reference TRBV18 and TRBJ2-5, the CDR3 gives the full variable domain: NAGVMQNPRHLVRRRGQEARLRCSPMKGHSHVYWYRQLPEEGLKFMVYLQKENIIDESGMPKERFSAEFPKEGPSILRIQQVVRGDSAAYFCASSISPITHQETQYFGPGTRLLVL.

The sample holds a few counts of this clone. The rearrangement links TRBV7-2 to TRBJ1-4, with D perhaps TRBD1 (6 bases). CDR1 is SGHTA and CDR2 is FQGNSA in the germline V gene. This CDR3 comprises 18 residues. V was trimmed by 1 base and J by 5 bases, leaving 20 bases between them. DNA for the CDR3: TGTGCCAGCAGCTTAGGGAGTCGAGGGGGGTCGGCCAATGAAAAACTGTTTTTT. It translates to CASSLGSRGGSANEKLFF. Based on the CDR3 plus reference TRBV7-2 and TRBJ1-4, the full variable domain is GAGVSQSPSNKVTEKGKDVELRCDPISGHTALYWYRQSLGQGLEFLIYFQGNSAPDKSGLPSDRFSAERTGGSVSTLTIQRTQQEDSAVYLCASSLGSRGGSANEKLFFGSGTQLSVL.

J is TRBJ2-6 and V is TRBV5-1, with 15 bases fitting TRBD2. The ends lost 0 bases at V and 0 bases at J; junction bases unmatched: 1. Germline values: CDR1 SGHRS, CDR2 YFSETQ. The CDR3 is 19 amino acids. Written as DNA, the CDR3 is TGCGCCAGCAGCTTGGGGGGACTAGCGGGAGGCTCTGGGGCCAACGTCCTGACTTTC. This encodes CASSLGGLAGGSGANVLTF.

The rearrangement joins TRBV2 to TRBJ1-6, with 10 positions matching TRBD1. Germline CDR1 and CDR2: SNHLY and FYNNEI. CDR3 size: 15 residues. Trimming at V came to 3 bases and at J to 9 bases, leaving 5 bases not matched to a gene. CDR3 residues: CASSETGQGSSPLHF. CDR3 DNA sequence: TGTGCCAGCAGTGAGACGGGACAGGGGAGTTCACCCCTCCACTTT.

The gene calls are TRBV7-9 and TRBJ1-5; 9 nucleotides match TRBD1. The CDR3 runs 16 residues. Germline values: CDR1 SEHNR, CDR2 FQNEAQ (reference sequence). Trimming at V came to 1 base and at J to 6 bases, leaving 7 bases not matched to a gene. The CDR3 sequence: CASSLGPGQGSQPQHF. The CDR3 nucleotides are TGTGCCAGCAGCTTAGGCCCGGGACAGGGAAGTCAGCCCCAGCATTTT.

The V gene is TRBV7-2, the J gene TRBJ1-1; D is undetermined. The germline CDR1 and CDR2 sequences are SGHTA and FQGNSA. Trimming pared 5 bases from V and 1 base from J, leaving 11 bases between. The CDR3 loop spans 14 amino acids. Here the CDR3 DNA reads TGTGCCAGCAGCCCGACGGTTTGGAACACTGAAGCTTTCTTT. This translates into CASSPTVWNTEAFF.

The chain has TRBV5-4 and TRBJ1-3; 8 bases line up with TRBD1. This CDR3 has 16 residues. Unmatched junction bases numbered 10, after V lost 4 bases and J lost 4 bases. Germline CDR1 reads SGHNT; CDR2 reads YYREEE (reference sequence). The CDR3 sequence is CASSTPDREGGNTIYF. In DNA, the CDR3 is TGTGCCAGCAGCACCCCGGACAGGGAGGGAGGAAACACCATATATTTT.

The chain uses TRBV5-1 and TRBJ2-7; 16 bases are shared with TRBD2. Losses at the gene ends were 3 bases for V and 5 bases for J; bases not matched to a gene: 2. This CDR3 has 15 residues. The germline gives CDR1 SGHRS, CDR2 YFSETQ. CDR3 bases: TGCGCCAGCAGCTCTGGGACTAGCGGGAGGGACGAGCAGTACGTC. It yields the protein CASSSGTSGRDEQYV.

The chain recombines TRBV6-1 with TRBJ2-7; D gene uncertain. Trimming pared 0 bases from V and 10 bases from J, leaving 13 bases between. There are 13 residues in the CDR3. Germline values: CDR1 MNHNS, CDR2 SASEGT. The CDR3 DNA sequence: TGTGCCAGCAGTGAAGCGCAAGGGCCCTCTCAGTACGTC. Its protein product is CASSEAQGPSQYV.

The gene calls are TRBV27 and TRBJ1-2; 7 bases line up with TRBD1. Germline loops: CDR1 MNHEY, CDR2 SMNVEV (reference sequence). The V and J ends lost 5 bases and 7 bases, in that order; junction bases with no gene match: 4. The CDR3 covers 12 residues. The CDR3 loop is CASSKGAGGYTF. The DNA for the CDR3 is TGTGCCAGCAGTAAGGGGGCCGGTGGCTACACCTTC.

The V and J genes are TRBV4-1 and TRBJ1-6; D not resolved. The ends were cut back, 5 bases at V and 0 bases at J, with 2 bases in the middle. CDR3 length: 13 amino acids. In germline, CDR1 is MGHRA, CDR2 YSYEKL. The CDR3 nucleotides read TGCGCCAGCAGCTACTCCTATAATTCACCCCTCCACTTT. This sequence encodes CASSYSYNSPLHF.